This T cell receptor beta chain was captured by sequencing in a study of cytotoxic CD8 clonotypes in ibrutinib-treated CLL. Study in general: Of the patients, 10 to 12 were relapsed/refractory, 15 treatment-naive and fewer than 18 IGHV unmutated.

Concerning this clone itself: Its cognate antigen is unknown.

Only in-frame clones appear in the TCRdb table, and some are missing; sequencing was by immunoSEQ multiplex PCR. The repertoire holds 65,000 to 85,000 clones, with approximately 90% as singletons. Overall study results and limits: With treatment, public clonotypes, which were uncommon, either contracted or remained stable. Higher circulating CD8+ T-cell counts strongly accompanied higher baseline clonality, above age-matched healthy donors.

Material: PBMCs, obtained after 12 months of ibrutinib treatment. This clonotype originated in a human donor with chronic lymphocytic leukemia.

CDR3 in amino acids: CASTPLGGNTEAFF. The CDR3 DNA reads as TGCGCCAGCACCCCGCTGGGGGGTAACACTGAAGCTTTCTTT. The V and J genes are TRBV5-1 and TRBJ1-1, with D possibly matching TRBD1 (5 bases). Deletions cut 6 bases from V and 2 bases from J, with 14 bases between. The germline gives CDR1 SGHRS, CDR2 YFSETQ. This CDR3 has 14 amino acids. The whole variable domain, filled in from reference TRBV5-1 and TRBJ1-1, reads KAGVTQTPRYLIKTRGQQVTLSCSPISGHRSVSWYQQTPGQGLQFLFEYFSETQRNKGNFPGRFSGRQFSNSRSEMNVSTLELGDSALYLCASTPLGGNTEAFFGQGTRLTVV.